This T cell receptor beta chain is from a study of T cell responses to AZD1222 COVID-19 vaccine. Study context: Timing groups of about 4 and about 12 weeks for second doses were pooled. Study conclusions and caveats: The study identified only five to seven AZD1222 recipients as seropositive at baseline. The donors showed a predominance of white British ancestry and of females, with possible underestimation of clonal diversity. The repertoires were collected only after the peak T cell response.

On this clone: As yet, its antigen is unknown.

The CDR3 extends over 14 amino acids. Trimming removed 0 bases at V and 2 bases at J, with 3 bases between. Germline V gives CDR1 SGHRS, CDR2 YFSETQ. Some clones are missing from TCRdb's copy, which holds only in-frame ones; the method was immunoSEQ multiplex PCR. The sample lists about 120,000 clones, more than 75% occurring once. Material: peripheral blood, obtained on day 0 of AZD1222 vaccination. This TCR was recovered from an adult in good health. V is TRBV5-1 and J is TRBJ2-6; D is uncertain. The CDR3 loop is CASSLVAGANVLTF. CDR3 coding DNA: TGCGCCAGCAGCTTGGTCGCTGGGGCCAACGTCCTGACTTTC.